This TCR beta chain was obtained from a study of blood T cell repertoires in COVID-19. About the research overall: The United States, Italy and Spain were the sources of the acute and convalescent COVID-19 samples. Nucleic acid was either cDNA or gDNA, and it came from T cells, B-cell-depleted T cells, or PBMCs.

Germline loops: CDR1 LGHDT, CDR2 YNNKEL (reference sequence). V shed 3 bases, J shed 8 bases, and the junction held 7 bases outside the gene matches. This CDR3 comprises 15 residues. The table came from immunoSEQ multiplex PCR; TCRdb's copy has only in-frame clones and leaves some out. The data hold about 150,000 clones, with approximately 81% observed a single time. In terms of age and location, participants ranged from roughly 18 to 90 years and lived in 24 US areas. Recovered status applied to Cohort 3 donors who had two consecutive negative PCRs. It also applied to those with clearance or with symptom resolution.

Sequenced input: PBMCs or T cells enriched from blood (not recorded which). V usage is TRBV3-1 (or the pseudogene TRBV3-2) and J usage is TRBJ1-4, with 9 bases that match TRBD1. The sequence came from a woman aged 45-65 years who had recovered from COVID-19. In nucleotides, the CDR3 is TGTGCCAGCAGCCATGGCGGACAGGGGCACGAAAAACTGTTTTTT. Translating gives CASSHGGQGHEKLFF.